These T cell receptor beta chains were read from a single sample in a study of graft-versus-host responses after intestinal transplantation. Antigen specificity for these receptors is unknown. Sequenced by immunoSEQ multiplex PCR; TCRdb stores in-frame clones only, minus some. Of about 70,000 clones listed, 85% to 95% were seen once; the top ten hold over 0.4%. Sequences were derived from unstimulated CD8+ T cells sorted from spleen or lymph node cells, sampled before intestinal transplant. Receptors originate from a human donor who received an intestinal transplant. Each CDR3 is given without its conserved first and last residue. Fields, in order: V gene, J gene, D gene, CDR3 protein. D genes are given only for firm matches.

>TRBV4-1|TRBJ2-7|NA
ASSQGVGRSYEQY
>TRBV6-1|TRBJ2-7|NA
ASSEGSYLSYEQY
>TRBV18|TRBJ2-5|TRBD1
ASSPPGTGALTLPTETQY
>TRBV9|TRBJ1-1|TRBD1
ASSVEPTGGKTEAF
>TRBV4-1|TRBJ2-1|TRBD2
ASSALAGESDEQF
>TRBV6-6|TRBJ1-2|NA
ASSQDLGNGYT
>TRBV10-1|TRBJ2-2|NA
ASSERADTGELF
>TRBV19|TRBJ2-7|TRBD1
ASSIAGDRTYYEQY
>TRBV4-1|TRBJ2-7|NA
ASSPGLSYEQY
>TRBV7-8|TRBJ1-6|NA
ASSLGQGHSPLH
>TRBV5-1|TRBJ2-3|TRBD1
ASSLGTGTSSTDTQY
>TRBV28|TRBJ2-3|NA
ASSLWGSTDTQY
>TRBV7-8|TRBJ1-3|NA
ASSLDAGNTIY
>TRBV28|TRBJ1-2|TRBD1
ASSSRTGIYGYT
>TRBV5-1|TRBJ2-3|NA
ASTLADGSEITDTQY
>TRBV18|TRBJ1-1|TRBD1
ASSPLRGRAAF
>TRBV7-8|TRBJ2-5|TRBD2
ASSLFGTSGRATTFGETQY
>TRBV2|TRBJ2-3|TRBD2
ASSEVAGGPISPDTQY
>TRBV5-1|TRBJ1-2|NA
ASSLDNYGYT
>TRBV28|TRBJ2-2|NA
ASSFIEQASNTGELF
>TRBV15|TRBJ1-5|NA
ATSRYRLGQPQH
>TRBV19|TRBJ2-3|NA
ASSIERGVRTDTQY
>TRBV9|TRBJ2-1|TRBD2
ASSLPTSGRARPNEQF
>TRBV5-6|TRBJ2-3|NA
ASSLDVGHGFGDTQY
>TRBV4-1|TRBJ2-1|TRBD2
ASSHLRLAGAPEF
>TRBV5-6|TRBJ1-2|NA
ASSQQGVYGYT
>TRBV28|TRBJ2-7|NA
ASSSIMAGDEQY
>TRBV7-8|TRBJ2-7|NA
ASSLAAQDYEQY
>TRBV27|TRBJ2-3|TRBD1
ASSPPFGTAGTDTQY
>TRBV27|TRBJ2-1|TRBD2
ASSLTSGYNEQF
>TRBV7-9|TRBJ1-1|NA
ASSFFQEEAF
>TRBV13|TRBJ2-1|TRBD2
ASSFYGGGPGNEQF
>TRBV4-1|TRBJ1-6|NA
ASSQDGNSPLH
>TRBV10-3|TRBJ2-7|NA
AISESSSYEQY
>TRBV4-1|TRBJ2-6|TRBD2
ASSQDGRAFTGANVLT
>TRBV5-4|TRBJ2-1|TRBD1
ASSQTGDGQVEQF
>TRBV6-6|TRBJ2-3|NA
ASSYVGGQADTQY
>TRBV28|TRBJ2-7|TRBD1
ASSLETGGSYEQY
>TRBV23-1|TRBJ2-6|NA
ASSQCPCVSGANVLT
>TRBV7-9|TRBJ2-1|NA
ASSLASTRPSYNEQF
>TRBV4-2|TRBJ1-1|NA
ASSQDGNTEAF
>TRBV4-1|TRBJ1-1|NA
ASSQGWEAF
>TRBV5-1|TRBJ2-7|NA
ASSSGLQGAADEQY
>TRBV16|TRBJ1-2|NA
ASSQPMTDNYGYT
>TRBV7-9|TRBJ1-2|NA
ASSLMRQVGGYT
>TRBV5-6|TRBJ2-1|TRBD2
ASSFGLAVLFSYNEQF
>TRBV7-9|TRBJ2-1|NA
ASSLDLYNEQF
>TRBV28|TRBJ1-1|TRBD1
ASSRTLDRVTEAF
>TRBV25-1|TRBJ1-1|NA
ASSGRGGEAF
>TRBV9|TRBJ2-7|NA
ASSPDRTYEQY
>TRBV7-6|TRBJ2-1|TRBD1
ASSAGPGQGVNEQF
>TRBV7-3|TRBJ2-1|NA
ASSLMGAGNEQF
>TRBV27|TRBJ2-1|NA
ASTLSGTNEQF
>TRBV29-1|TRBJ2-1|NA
SVGVARGNEQF
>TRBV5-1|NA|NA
ASSLARDYEQY